This TCR beta chain was retrieved from a study of sequential checkpoint blockade in melanoma. On the study more broadly: First-line arms were nivolumab then ipilimumab, or the reverse, randomized 1:1. After both sequences, patients received maintenance nivolumab.

Libraries were prepared by immunoSEQ multiplex PCR; TCRdb keeps only in-frame clonotypes and omits some of them. The sample records fewer than 45,000 clones, roughly 85% being singletons. Per germline, CDR1 MNHEY and CDR2 SVGAGI. The CDR3 totals 12 residues. Trimming pared 8 bases from V and 8 bases from J, leaving 13 bases between. Treatment in this sample: randomized to nivolumab then ipilimumab (arm A) or the reverse (arm B). Patients had received no earlier DNA-damaging chemotherapy. Sorted cells were live CD3+CD8+, lacking CD19 and CD56, from PBMCs. Here the sequenced sample was CD8+ T cells sorted from blood (inferred from file names), taken from a patient given nivolumab and ipilimumab in sequence. V and J are TRBV6-5 and TRBJ2-1; D gene ambiguous. The clonotype was recovered from a human donor with melanoma. CDR3 loop: CASAASLYEQFF. In DNA, the CDR3 is TGTGCCAGCGCGGCCTCTCTCTATGAGCAGTTCTTC.